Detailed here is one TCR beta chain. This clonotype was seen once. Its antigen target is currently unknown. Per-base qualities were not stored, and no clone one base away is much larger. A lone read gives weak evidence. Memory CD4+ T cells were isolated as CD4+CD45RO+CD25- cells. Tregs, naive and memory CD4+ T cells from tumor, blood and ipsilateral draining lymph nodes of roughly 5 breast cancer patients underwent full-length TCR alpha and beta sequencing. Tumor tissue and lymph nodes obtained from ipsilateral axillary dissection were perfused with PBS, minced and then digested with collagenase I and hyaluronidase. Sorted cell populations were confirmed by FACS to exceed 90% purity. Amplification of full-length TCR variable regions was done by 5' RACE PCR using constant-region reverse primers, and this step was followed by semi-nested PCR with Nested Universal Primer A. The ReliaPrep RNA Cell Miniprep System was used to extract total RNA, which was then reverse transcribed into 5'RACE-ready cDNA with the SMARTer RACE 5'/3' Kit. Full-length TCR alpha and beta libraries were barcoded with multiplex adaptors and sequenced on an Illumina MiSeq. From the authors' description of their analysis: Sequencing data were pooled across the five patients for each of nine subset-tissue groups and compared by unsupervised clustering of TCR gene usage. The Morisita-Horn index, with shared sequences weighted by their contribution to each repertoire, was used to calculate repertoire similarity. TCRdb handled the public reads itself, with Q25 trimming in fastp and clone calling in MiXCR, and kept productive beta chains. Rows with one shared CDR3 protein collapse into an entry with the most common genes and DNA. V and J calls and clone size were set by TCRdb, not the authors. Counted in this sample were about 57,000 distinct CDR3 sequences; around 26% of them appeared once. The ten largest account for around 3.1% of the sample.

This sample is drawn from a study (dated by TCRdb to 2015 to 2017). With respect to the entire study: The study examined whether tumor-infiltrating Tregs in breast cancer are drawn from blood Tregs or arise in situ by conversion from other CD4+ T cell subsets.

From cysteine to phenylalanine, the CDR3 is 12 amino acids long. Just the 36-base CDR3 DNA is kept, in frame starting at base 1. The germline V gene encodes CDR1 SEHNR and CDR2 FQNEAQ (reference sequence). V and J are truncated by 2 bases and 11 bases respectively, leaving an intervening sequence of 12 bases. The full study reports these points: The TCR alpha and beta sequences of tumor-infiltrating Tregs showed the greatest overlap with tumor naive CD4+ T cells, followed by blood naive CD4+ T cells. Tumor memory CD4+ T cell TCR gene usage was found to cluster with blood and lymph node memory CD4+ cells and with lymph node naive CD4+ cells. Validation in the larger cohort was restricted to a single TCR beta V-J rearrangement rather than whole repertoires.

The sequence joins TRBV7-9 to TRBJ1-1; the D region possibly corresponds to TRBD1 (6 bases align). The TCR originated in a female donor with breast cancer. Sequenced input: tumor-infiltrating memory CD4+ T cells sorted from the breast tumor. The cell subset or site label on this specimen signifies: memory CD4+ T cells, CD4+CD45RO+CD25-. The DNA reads TGTGCCAGCAGCTTAAGCCAGGGGCGGGCTTTCTTT. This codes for CASSLSQGRAFF.